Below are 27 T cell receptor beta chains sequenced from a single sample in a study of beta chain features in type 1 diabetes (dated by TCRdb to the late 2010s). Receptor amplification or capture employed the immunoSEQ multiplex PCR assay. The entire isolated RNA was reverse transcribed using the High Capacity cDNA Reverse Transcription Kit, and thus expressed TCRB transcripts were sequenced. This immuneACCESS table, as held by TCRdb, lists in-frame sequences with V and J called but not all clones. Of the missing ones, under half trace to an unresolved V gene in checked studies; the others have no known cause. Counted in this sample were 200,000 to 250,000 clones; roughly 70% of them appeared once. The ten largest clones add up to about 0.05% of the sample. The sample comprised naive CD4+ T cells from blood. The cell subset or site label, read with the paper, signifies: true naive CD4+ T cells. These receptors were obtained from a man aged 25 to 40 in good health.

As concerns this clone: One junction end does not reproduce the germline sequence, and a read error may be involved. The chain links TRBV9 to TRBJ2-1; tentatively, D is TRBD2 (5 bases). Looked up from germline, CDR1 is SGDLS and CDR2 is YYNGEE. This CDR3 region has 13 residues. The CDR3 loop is CASGGRTYYEQFF. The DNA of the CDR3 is TGTGCCAGCGGCGGGCGGACCTACTATGAGCAGTTCTTC.

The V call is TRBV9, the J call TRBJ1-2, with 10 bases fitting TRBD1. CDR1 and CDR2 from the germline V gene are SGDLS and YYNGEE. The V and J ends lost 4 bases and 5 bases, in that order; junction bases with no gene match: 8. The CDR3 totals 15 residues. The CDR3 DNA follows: TGTGCCAGCAGCCCCGAGACAGGGGGCAAGTATGGCTACACCTTC. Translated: CASSPETGGKYGYTF.

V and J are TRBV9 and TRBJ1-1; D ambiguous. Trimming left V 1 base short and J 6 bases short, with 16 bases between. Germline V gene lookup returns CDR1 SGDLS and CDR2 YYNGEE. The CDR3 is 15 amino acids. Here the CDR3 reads CASSVSLQPGAEAFF. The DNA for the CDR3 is TGTGCCAGCAGCGTATCTTTACAACCTGGGGCTGAAGCTTTCTTT.

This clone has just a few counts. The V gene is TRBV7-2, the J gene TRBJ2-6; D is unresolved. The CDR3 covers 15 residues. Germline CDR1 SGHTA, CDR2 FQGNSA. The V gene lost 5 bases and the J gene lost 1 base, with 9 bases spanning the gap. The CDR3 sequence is CASSAHTSGANVLTF. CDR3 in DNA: TGTGCCAGCAGCGCACATACATCTGGGGCCAACGTCCTGACTTTC. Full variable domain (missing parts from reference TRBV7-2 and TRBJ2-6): GAGVSQSPSNKVTEKGKDVELRCDPISGHTALYWYRQSLGQGLEFLIYFQGNSAPDKSGLPSDRFSAERTGGSVSTLTIQRTQQEDSAVYLCASSAHTSGANVLTFGAGSRLTVL.

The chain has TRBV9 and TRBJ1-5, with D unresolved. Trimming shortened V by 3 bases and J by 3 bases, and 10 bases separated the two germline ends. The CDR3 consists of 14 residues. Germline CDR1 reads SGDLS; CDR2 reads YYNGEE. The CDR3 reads CASSADGLNQPQHF. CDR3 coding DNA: TGTGCCAGCAGCGCCGACGGACTCAATCAGCCCCAGCATTTT. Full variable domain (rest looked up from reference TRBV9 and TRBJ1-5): DSGVTQTPKHLITATGQRVTLRCSPRSGDLSVYWYQQSLDQGLQFLIQYYNGEERAKGNILERFSAQQFPDLHSELNLSSLELGDSALYFCASSADGLNQPQHFGDGTRLSIL.

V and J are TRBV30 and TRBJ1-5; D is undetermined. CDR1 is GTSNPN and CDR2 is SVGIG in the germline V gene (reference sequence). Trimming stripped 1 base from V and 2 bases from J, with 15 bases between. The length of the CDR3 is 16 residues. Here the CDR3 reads CAWSEPITGGNQPQHF. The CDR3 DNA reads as TGTGCCTGGAGTGAACCAATAACTGGAGGCAATCAGCCCCAGCATTTT.

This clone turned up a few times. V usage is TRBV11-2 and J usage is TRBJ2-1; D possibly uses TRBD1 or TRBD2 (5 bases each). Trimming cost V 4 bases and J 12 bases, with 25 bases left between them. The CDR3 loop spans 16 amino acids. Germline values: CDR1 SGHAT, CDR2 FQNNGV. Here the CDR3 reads CASSSQTLPLIGGQFF. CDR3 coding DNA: TGTGCCAGCAGCTCTCAGACGTTACCTCTTATTGGGGGGCAGTTCTTC.

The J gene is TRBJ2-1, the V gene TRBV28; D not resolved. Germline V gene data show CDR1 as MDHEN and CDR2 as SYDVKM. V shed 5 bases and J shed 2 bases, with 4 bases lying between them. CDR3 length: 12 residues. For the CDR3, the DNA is TGTGCCAGCAGTCCTCCCTACAATGAGCAGTTCTTC. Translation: CASSPPYNEQFF.

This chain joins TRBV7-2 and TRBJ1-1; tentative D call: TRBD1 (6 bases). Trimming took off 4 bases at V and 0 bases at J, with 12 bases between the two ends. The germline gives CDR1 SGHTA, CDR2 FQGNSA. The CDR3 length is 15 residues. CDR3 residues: CASSSSGQLNTEAFF. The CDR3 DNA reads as TGTGCCAGCAGCTCTTCGGGACAACTGAACACTGAAGCTTTCTTT.

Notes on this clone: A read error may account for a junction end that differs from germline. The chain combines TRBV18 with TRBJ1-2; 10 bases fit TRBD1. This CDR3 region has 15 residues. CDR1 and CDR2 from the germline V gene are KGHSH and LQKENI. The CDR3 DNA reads TGTGCCAGCTCGCCACAGACAGGGGGCGTCTATGGCTACACCTTC. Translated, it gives CASSPQTGGVYGYTF.

The CDR3: CASSPDRYPYYEQYF. In DNA form, the CDR3 reads TGTGCCAGCAGCCCCGACAGGTACCCCTACTACGAGCAGTACTTC. The V gene is TRBV11-2, the J gene TRBJ2-7, with a weak D call TRBD1 (6 bases). CDR1 is SGHAT and CDR2 is FQNNGV in the germline V gene. Trimming pared 5 bases from V and 3 bases from J, leaving 17 bases between. The CDR3 totals 15 residues. Together with reference TRBV11-2 and TRBJ2-7, the CDR3 gives the full variable domain: EAGVAQSPRYKIIEKRQSVAFWCNPISGHATLYWYQQILGQGPKLLIQFQNNGVVDDSQLPKDRFSAERLKGVDSTLKIQPAKLEDSAVYLCASSPDRYPYYEQYFGPGTRLTVT.

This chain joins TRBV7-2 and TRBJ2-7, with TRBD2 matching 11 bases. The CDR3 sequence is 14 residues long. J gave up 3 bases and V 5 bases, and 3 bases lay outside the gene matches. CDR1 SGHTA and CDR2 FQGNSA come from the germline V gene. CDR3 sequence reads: CASSQTSGNYEQYF. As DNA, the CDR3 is TGTGCCAGCAGCCAGACTAGCGGGAACTACGAGCAGTACTTC. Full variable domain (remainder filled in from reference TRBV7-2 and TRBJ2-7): GAGVSQSPSNKVTEKGKDVELRCDPISGHTALYWYRQSLGQGLEFLIYFQGNSAPDKSGLPSDRFSAERTGGSVSTLTIQRTQQEDSAVYLCASSQTSGNYEQYFGPGTRLTVT.

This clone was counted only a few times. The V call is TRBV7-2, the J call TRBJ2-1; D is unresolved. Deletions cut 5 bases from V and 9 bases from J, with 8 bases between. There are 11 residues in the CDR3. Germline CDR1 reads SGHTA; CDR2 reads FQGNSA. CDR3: CASSAVAEQFF. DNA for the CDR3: TGTGCCAGCAGCGCGGTTGCTGAGCAGTTCTTC.

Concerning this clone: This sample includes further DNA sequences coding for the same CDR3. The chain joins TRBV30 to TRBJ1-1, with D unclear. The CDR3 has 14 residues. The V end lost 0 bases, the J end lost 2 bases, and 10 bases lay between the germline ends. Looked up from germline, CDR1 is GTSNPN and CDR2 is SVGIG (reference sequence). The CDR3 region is CAWSVPGSNTEAFF. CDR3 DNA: TGTGCCTGGAGTGTACCGGGAAGTAACACTGAAGCTTTCTTT.

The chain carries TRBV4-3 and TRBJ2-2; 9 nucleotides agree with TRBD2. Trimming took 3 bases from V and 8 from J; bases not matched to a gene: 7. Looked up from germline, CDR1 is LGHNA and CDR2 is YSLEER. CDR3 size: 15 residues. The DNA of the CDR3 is TGCGCCAGCAGCCATTCCGGGACTAGCATAGGGGAGCTGTTTTTT. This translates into CASSHSGTSIGELFF.

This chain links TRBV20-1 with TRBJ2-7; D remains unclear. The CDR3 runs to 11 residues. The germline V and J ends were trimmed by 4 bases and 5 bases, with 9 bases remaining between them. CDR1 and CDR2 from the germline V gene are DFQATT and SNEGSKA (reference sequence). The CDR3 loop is CSATGSHEQYF. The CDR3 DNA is TGCAGTGCTACTGGGTCCCACGAGCAGTACTTC.

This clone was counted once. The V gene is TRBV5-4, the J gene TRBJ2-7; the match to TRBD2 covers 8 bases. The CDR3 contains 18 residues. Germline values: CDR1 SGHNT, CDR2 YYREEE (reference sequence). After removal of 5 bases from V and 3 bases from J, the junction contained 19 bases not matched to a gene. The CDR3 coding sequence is TGTGCCAGCAGACGGGAGGGGGACTCTTGGCAGTCTGGCTACGAGCAGTACTTC. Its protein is CASRREGDSWQSGYEQYF. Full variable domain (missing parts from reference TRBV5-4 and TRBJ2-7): ETGVTQSPTHLIKTRGQQVTLRCSSQSGHNTVSWYQQALGQGPQFIFQYYREEENGRGNFPPRFSGLQFPNYSSELNVNALELDDSALYLCASRREGDSWQSGYEQYFGPGTRLTVT.

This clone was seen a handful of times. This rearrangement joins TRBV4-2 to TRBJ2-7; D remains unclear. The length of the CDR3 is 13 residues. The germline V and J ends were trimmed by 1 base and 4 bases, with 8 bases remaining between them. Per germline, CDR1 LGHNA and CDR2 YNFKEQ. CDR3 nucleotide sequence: TGTGCCAGCAGCCAAGGGCTTTGGTACGAGCAGTACTTC. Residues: CASSQGLWYEQYF.

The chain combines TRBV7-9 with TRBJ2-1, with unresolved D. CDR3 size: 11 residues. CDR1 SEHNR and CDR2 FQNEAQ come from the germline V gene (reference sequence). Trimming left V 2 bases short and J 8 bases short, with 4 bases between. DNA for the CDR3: TGTGCCAGCAGCTTATTCTATGAGCAGTTCTTC. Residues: CASSLFYEQFF.

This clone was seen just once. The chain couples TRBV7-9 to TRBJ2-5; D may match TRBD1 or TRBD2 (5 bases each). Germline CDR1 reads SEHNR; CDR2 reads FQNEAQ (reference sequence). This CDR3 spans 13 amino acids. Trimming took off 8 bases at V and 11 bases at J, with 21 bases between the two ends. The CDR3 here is CASVDRGSGSQYF. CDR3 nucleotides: TGTGCCAGCGTCGACAGAGGGAGTGGTTCTCAGTACTTC.

Here the CDR3 reads CASIRDRGYNEQFF. DNA of the CDR3: TGTGCCTCCATCCGGGACAGGGGGTACAATGAGCAGTTCTTC. V and J are TRBV30 and TRBJ2-1; 11 positions agree with TRBD1. V lost 7 bases, J lost 4 bases, and 6 bases stayed unmatched. This CDR3 comprises 14 residues. Germline V CDR1 and CDR2: GTSNPN, SVGIG (reference sequence).

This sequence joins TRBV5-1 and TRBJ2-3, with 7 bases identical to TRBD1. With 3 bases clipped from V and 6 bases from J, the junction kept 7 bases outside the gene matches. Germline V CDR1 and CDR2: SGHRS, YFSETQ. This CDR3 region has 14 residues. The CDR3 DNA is TGCGCCAGCAGCTACCAGACAGGGACGGATACGCAGTATTTT. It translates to CASSYQTGTDTQYF.

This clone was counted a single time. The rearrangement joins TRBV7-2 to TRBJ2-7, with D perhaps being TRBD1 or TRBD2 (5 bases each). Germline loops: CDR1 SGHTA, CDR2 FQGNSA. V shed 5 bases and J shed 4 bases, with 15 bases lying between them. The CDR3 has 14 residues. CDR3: CASSPRGPTYEQYF. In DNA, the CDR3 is TGTGCCAGCAGCCCTAGGGGACCGACGTACGAGCAGTACTTC.

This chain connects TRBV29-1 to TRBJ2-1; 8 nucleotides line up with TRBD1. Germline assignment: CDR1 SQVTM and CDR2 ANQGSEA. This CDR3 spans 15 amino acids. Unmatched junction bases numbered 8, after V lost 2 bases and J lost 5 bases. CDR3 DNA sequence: TGCAGCGTTGAACCCCACAGGGGGGTCCACAATGAGCAGTTCTTC. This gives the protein CSVEPHRGVHNEQFF.

The CDR3 reads CASSFISTTEAFF. CDR3 nucleotide sequence: TGTGCCAGCAGCTTCATCTCTACAACTGAAGCTTTCTTT. This sequence joins TRBV5-6 and TRBJ1-1; D call uncertain. CDR3 length equals 13 residues. V lost 2 bases, J lost 5 bases, and 10 bases lay in between. The germline CDR1 and CDR2 sequences are SGHDT and YYEEEE.

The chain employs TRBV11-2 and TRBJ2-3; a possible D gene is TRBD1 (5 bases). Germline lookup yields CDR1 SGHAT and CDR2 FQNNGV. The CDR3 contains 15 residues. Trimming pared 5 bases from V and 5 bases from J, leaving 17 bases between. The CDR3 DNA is TGTGCCAGCAGCACCCCTAAGGGGCCAGGAGATACGCAGTATTTT. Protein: CASSTPKGPGDTQYF. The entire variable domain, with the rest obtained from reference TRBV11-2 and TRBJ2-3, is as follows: EAGVAQSPRYKIIEKRQSVAFWCNPISGHATLYWYQQILGQGPKLLIQFQNNGVVDDSQLPKDRFSAERLKGVDSTLKIQPAKLEDSAVYLCASSTPKGPGDTQYFGPGTRLTVL.

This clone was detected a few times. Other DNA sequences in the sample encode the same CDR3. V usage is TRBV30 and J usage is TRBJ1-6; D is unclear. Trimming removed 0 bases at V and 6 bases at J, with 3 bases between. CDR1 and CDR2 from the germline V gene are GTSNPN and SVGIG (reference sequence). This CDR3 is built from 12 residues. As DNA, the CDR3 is TGTGCCTGGAGTGTGGGTAATTCACCCCTCCACTTT. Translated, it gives CAWSVGNSPLHF.